This T cell receptor beta chain was recovered during a study of T cells in Graves' hyperthyroidism and ophthalmopathy. TCR beta CDR3 regions were amplified from RNA transcripts. The HTBI primer set served for first-round RT-PCR of the TCR CDR3. TCRdb re-called the multiplex PCR reads with MiXCR, one entry per CDR3 protein. This sample has around 350,000 distinct CDR3 sequences, with about 19% found just once. This clonotype was picked up many times. No antigen is known for it. The study, taken as a whole, reports: A model of 13 V-J features distinguished ophthalmopathy from stable hyperthyroidism. Most expanded thyroid clonotypes above 0.001 also appeared in blood.

The CDR3 loop spans 13 amino acids. Trimming shortened V by 8 bases and J by 5 bases, and 16 bases separated the two germline ends. Patients with uncontrolled infections, other autoimmune diseases, pregnancy or lactation were excluded. Diagnosing involved the use of clinical symptoms, serum thyroxine and TRAb, thyroid ultrasound and orbital computed tomography. Material for sequencing was blood. This receptor was obtained from a woman aged 18-29 years with Graves' hyperthyroidism. V is TRBV12-3 or TRBV12-4 and J is TRBJ2-7, with D perhaps TRBD2 (6 bases). CDR3 sequence: CASGRSTGDEQYF. CDR3 DNA sequence: TGTGCCAGCGGTCGTAGCACGGGGGACGAGCAGTACTTC.